These 21 T cell receptor beta chains originate from one sample sequenced in a study of cytomegalovirus exposure and HLA in healthy donors. PCR involved 60 Vbeta and 13 Jbeta primers. Sequencing was performed with immunoSEQ multiplex PCR; in TCRdb, only in-frame clones are kept and a portion is missing. The sample table sets out under 85,000 clones. The sequenced sample was PBMCs. Receptor source: a boy aged 5-17 years in good health and CMV-seronegative.

The genes are TRBV5-4 and TRBJ2-7; 9 bases map to TRBD1. CDR3 length: 13 residues. V lost 4 bases and J lost 5; bases outside the gene matches: 4. From germline, CDR1 is SGHNT and CDR2 YYREEE (reference sequence). CDR3 amino acids: CASSGGQGHEQYF. CDR3 in DNA: TGTGCCAGCAGCGGGGGACAGGGCCACGAGCAGTACTTC.

This chain joins TRBV19 and TRBJ1-2, with 9 bases lining up with TRBD1. CDR1 and CDR2 (germline): LNHDA, SQIVND (reference sequence). The ends lost 4 bases at V and 4 bases at J; junction bases unmatched: 4. The CDR3 is 14 residues long. The CDR3 DNA reads TGTGCCAGTAGTAAACAGGGGGCGCCCTATGGCTACACCTTC. Its protein product is CASSKQGAPYGYTF.

The chain links TRBV15 to TRBJ1-5; no clear D gene. Trimming left V 5 bases short and J 6 bases short, with 8 bases between. Germline assignment: CDR1 LNHNV and CDR2 YYDKDF (reference sequence). This CDR3 is 12 amino acids long. CDR3 in DNA: TGTGCCACCAGCCCCGGAGGTCAGCCCCAGCATTTT. This gives the protein CATSPGGQPQHF.

The chain is built from TRBV4-1 and TRBJ2-7; maybe TRBD1 (6 bases). The CDR3 has 14 residues. V was clipped by 5 bases and J by 1 base, with 12 bases between them. CDR1 MGHRA and CDR2 YSYEKL come from the germline V gene. DNA of the CDR3: TGCGCCAGCAGCGCCGGACAGTATTCCTACGAGCAGTACTTC. Translating gives CASSAGQYSYEQYF.

V usage is TRBV4-3 and J usage is TRBJ1-4, with D possibly matching TRBD1 (6 bases). Germline loops: CDR1 LGHNA, CDR2 YSLEER. The V gene lost 6 bases and the J gene lost 7 bases, with 21 bases spanning the gap. This CDR3 is built from 16 residues. The DNA of the CDR3 is TGCGCCAGCAGTCACGAGATTCAGGGGAGGGGTGAAAAACTGTTTTTT. It yields the protein CASSHEIQGRGEKLFF.

DNA of the CDR3: TGTGCCAGCTCCTTCCAGGGGAACTACGAGCAGTACTTC. Its protein is CASSFQGNYEQYF. The chain couples TRBV19 to TRBJ2-7, with D possibly matching TRBD1 (6 bases). This CDR3 contains 13 residues. Germline V lookup: CDR1 LNHDA, CDR2 SQIVND (reference sequence). V shed 9 bases and J shed 3 bases, with 15 bases lying between them.

The chain couples TRBV30 to TRBJ1-2; 7 bases are shared with TRBD1. CDR1 is GTSNPN, CDR2 SVGIG, per germline (reference sequence). The V and J ends lost 0 bases and 8 bases, in that order; junction bases with no gene match: 18. The length of the CDR3 is 17 residues. Here the CDR3 DNA reads TGTGCCTGGAGTGTACTGAGGGGGCGCGGAAGGAAGGAAGGCTACACCTTC. Protein sequence: CAWSVLRGRGRKEGYTF.

The chain combines TRBV27 with TRBJ1-1; D unresolved. The CDR3 length is 12 residues. Germline assignment: CDR1 MNHEY and CDR2 SMNVEV (reference sequence). V dropped 6 bases and J dropped 4 bases, with 9 bases sitting between them. Here the CDR3 reads CASRGAGTEAFF. Here the CDR3 DNA reads TGTGCCAGCAGGGGAGCGGGCACTGAAGCTTTCTTT.

This chain uses TRBV25-1 with TRBJ1-2; 7 bases fit TRBD1. The CDR3 sequence is 14 residues long. Germline loops: CDR1 MGHDK, CDR2 SYGVNS. V shed 3 bases and J 0 bases; nucleotides not matched to a gene: 1. Written as DNA, the CDR3 is TGTGCCAGCAGTGATGGGACAGCTAACTATGGCTACACCTTC. Amino acid sequence: CASSDGTANYGYTF.

The chain combines TRBV18 with TRBJ1-6; the D gene is possibly TRBD1 (5 bases). The germline gives CDR1 KGHSH, CDR2 LQKENI. Trimming removed 3 bases at V and 15 bases at J, with 21 bases between. CDR3 length: 15 amino acids. In nucleotides, the CDR3 is TGTGCCAGCTCACCTCAGGACAACCAGGGAGGGATCCTCCACTTT. This codes for CASSPQDNQGGILHF.

This chain links TRBV5-1 with TRBJ2-5; D perhaps matches TRBD2 (5 bases). The CDR3 has 16 residues. V was cut by 4 bases and J by 3 bases, with 19 bases left in between. Germline CDR1 is SGHRS and CDR2 is YFSETQ. CDR3 residues: CASSVDRPGWEETQYF. In nucleotides, the CDR3 is TGCGCCAGCAGCGTCGATCGCCCGGGGTGGGAAGAGACCCAGTACTTC.

This chain uses TRBV29-1 with TRBJ1-1, with unresolved D. CDR1 is SQVTM, CDR2 ANQGSEA, per germline. The CDR3 extends over 13 amino acids. Trimming pared 6 bases from V and 4 bases from J, leaving 15 bases between. The CDR3 protein is CSVSGIQVTEAFF. CDR3 in DNA: TGCAGCGTCTCCGGGATTCAGGTCACTGAAGCTTTCTTT.

This chain uses TRBV18 with TRBJ1-1; 8 nucleotides line up with TRBD1. This CDR3 is 15 amino acids long. After removal of 4 bases from V and 3 bases from J, the junction contained 7 bases not matched to a gene. Germline lookup yields CDR1 KGHSH and CDR2 LQKENI. The CDR3 loop reads CASSLTTGGDTEAFF. The CDR3 DNA reads TGTGCCAGCTCACTCACAACAGGGGGTGACACTGAAGCTTTCTTT.

The gene calls are TRBV4-2 and TRBJ2-7, with a tentative D call TRBD2 (5 bases). V shed 3 bases and J shed 6 bases, with 18 bases lying between them. Germline assignment: CDR1 LGHNA and CDR2 YNFKEQ. The CDR3 is 15 amino acids. This CDR3 reads CASSHDYEIPGEQYF. The CDR3 region has the DNA TGTGCCAGCAGCCACGACTACGAGATCCCCGGCGAGCAGTACTTC.

The chain links TRBV14 to TRBJ2-1; 7 bases are a match to TRBD2. The junction had 10 bases not matched to a gene; V was cut back by 4 bases and J by 4 bases. The CDR3 is made up of 16 amino acids. In germline, CDR1 is SGHDN, CDR2 FVKESK. The CDR3 sequence is CASSPGEGLVYNEQFF. CDR3 nucleotides: TGTGCCAGCAGCCCCGGTGAAGGACTAGTTTACAATGAGCAGTTCTTC.

The rearrangement links TRBV7-9 to TRBJ1-2, with 7 bases identical to TRBD1. The CDR3 has 15 amino acids. CDR1 is SEHNR and CDR2 is FQNEAQ in the germline V gene (reference sequence). After removal of 0 bases from V and 8 bases from J, the junction contained 9 bases not matched to a gene. The CDR3 here is CASSLASATGAGYTF. The CDR3 DNA reads as TGTGCCAGCAGCTTAGCGTCGGCAACAGGGGCCGGCTACACCTTC.

The gene calls are TRBV6-5 and TRBJ1-2; D unclear. Germline-derived CDR1 and CDR2 are MNHEY and SVGAGI. The CDR3 is made up of 14 amino acids. V dropped 5 bases and J dropped 2 bases, with 12 bases sitting between them. CDR3 sequence (DNA): TGTGCCAGCAGTGGCGGGCAAAACAACTATGGCTACACCTTC. Amino acids: CASSGGQNNYGYTF.

The rearrangement uses TRBV7-9 and TRBJ2-5; TRBD1 matches at 9 bases. Trimming removed 5 bases from V and 6 bases from J; junction bases left unmatched: 13. The CDR3 runs to 16 residues. CDR1 SEHNR and CDR2 FQNEAQ come from the germline V gene (reference sequence). This CDR3 is CASSPGQGQAWQTQYF. The CDR3 DNA reads as TGTGCCAGCAGCCCCGGACAGGGGCAGGCTTGGCAGACCCAGTACTTC.

The V call is TRBV30, the J call TRBJ2-7, with D possibly being TRBD2 (6 bases). V lost 0 bases to trimming and J lost 2 bases, with 8 bases between them. The germline gives CDR1 GTSNPN, CDR2 SVGIG (reference sequence). This CDR3 spans 13 amino acids. CDR3: CAWSVGLPYEQYF. The CDR3 DNA reads TGTGCCTGGAGTGTTGGACTACCCTACGAGCAGTACTTC.

The V call is TRBV18, the J call TRBJ1-1; TRBD1 aligns across 7 bases. Germline lookup yields CDR1 KGHSH and CDR2 LQKENI. This CDR3 is built from 14 residues. The trim removed 5 bases at V and 1 base at J, leaving 4 bases unmatched. The DNA of the CDR3 is TGTGCCAGCTCATTGGGACAGTCGAACACTGAAGCTTTCTTT. Its translation: CASSLGQSNTEAFF. The variable domain in full, completed from reference TRBV18 and TRBJ1-1, reads NAGVMQNPRHLVRRRGQEARLRCSPMKGHSHVYWYRQLPEEGLKFMVYLQKENIIDESGMPKERFSAEFPKEGPSILRIQQVVRGDSAAYFCASSLGQSNTEAFFGQGTRLTVV.

V and J are TRBV6-1 and TRBJ1-5; 8 nucleotides align to TRBD1. Germline CDR1 MNHNS, CDR2 SASEGT. The CDR3 contains 16 residues. V trimming: 4 bases; J trimming: 1 base; junction bases outside the gene matches: 6. CDR3 amino acids: CASSGSRQGSNQPQHF. The CDR3 region has the DNA TGTGCCAGCAGTGGCTCCCGACAGGGGAGCAATCAGCCCCAGCATTTT.